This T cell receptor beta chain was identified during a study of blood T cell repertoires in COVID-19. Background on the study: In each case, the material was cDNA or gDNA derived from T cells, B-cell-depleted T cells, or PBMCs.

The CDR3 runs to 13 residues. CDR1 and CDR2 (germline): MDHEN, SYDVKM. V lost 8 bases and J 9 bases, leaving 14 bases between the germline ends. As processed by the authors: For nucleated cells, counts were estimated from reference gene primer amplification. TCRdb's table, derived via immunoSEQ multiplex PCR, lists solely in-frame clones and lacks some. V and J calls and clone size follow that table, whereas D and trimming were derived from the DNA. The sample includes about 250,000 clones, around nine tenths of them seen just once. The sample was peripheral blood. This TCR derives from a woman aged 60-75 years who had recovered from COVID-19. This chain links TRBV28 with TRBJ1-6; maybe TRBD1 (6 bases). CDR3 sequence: CASGGRGSSPLHF. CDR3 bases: TGTGCCAGCGGAGGGAGGGGGAGTTCACCCCTCCACTTT.